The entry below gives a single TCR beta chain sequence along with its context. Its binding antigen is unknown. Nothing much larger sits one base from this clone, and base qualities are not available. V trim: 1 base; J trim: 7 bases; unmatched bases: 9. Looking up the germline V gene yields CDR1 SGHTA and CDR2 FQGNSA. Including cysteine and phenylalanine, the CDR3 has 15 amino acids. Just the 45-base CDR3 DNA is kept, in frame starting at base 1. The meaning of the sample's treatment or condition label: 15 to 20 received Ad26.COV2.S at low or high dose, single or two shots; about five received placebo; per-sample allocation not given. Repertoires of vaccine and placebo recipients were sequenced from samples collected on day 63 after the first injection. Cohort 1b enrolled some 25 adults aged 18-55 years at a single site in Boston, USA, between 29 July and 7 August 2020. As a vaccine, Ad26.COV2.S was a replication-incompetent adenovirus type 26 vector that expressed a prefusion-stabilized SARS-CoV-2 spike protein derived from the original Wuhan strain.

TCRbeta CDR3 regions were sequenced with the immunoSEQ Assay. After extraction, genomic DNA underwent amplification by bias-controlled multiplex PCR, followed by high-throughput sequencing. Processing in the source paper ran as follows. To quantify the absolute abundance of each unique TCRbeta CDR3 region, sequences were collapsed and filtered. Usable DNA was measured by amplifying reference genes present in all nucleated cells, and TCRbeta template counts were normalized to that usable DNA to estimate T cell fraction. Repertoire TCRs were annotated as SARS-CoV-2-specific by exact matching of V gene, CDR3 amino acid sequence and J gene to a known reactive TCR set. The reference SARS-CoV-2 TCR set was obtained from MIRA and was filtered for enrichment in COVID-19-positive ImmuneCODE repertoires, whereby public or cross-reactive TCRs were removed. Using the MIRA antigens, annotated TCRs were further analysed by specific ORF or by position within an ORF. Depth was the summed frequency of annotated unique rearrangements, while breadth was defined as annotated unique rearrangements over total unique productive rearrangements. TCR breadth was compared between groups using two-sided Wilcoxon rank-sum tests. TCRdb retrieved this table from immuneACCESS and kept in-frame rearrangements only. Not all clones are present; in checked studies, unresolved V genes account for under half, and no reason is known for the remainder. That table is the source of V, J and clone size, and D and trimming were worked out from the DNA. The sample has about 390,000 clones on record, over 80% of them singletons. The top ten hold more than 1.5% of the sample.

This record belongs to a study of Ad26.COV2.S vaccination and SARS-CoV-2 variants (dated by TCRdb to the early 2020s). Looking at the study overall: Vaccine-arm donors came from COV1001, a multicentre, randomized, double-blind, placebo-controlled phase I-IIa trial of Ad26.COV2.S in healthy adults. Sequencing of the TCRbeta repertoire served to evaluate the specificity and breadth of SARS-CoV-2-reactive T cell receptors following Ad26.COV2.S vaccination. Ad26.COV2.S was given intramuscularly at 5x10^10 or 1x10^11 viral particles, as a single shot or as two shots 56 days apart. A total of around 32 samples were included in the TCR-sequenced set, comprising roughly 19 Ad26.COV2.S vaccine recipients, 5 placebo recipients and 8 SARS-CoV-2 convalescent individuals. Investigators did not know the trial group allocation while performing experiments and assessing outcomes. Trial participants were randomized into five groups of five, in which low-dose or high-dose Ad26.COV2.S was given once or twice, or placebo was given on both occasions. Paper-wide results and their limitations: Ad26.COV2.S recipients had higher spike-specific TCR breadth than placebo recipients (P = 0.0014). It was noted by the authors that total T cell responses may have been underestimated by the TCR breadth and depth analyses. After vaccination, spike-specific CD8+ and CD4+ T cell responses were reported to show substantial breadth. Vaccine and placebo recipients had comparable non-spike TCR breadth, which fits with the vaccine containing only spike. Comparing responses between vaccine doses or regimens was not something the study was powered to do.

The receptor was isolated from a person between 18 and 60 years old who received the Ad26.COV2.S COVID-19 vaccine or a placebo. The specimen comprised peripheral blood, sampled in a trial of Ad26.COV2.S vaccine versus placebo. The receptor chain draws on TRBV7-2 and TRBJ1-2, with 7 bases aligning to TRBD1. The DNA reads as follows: TGTGCCAGCAGCTTAGTGGACAGGTGGGAGGGTGGCTACACCTTC. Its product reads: CASSLVDRWEGGYTF. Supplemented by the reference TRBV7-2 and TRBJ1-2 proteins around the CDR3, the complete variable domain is GAGVSQSPSNKVTEKGKDVELRCDPISGHTALYWYRQSLGQGLEFLIYFQGNSAPDKSGLPSDRFSAERTGGSVSTLTIQRTQQEDSAVYLCASSLVDRWEGGYTFGSGTRLTVV.